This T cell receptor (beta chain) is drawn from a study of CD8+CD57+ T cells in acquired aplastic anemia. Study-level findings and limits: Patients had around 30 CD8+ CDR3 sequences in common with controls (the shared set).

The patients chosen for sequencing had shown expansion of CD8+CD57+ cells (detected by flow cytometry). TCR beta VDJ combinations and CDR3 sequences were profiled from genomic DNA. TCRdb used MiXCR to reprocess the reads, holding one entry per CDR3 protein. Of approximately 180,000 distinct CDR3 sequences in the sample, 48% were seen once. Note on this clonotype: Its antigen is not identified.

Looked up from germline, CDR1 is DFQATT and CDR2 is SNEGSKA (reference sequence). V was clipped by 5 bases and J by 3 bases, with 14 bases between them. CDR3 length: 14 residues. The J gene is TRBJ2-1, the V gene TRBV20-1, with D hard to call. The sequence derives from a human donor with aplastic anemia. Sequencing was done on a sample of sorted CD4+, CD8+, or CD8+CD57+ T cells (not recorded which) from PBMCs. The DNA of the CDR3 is TGCAGTGCTCTCAATTGGCGCAACTACAATGAGCAGTTCTTC. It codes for CSALNWRNYNEQFF.